Sequencing of this T cell receptor beta chain was carried out in a study of regulatory T cells in long-lasting Graves disease. Looking at the study overall: To qualify as persistent, Graves' disease required over 5 years of antithyroid drugs with positive TSH receptor antibodies. General study results and limits: Samples came from peripheral blood alone, without thyroid tissue. With persistent disease, TRBV28, TRBJ1-2 and TRBJ2-5 were the favored segments.

Time point denoted: persistent/refractory GD, antithyroid drugs over 5 years with positive TRAb. PBMCs provided the RNA from which the TCR library was made. Arm-PCR of CDR3 regions with iRepertoire HTBI primers generated TCR beta libraries. In the original processing: Sample data revealed approximately 56 TRBV and under 15 TRBJ segments. From the multiplex PCR reads, TCRdb called clonotypes with MiXCR, one entry per CDR3 protein. The V and J calls follow TCRdb's processing rather than the paper's. The table lists fewer than 600,000 distinct CDR3 sequences, roughly 23% of them singletons. CDR3 length equals 12 residues. Germline loops: CDR1 MNHEY, CDR2 SMNVEV (reference sequence). V was pared by 3 bases and J by 4 bases, with 3 bases between. Points on this clonotype: Antigen unknown.

The clonotype originates from a female donor with Graves disease. This sample comprised peripheral blood mononuclear cells (PBMCs), obtained when the disease was refractory, from a patient treated with antithyroid drugs. The rearrangement links TRBV27 to TRBJ2-2, with no clear D. The CDR3 nucleotides are TGTGCCAGCAGTTTTATCACCGGGGAGCTGTTTTTT. It codes for CASSFITGELFF.